The 3 T cell receptor beta chains below were found in one sample sequenced in a study of PD-1 blockade in classical Hodgkin lymphoma. All trial patients relapsed after autologous stem cell transplantation. Sequenced by immunoSEQ multiplex PCR; TCRdb stores in-frame clones only, minus some. The sample includes about 41,000 clones, over 70% seen only once; the top ten take under 25%. The sample consisted of peripheral blood mononuclear cells (PBMCs), taken at baseline. The receptors come from a human donor with classical Hodgkin lymphoma.

Here the CDR3 reads CASSLSTGAGDTEAFF. The CDR3 nucleotides are TGTGCCAGCAGCTTAAGCACGGGAGCAGGGGACACTGAAGCTTTCTTT. This rearrangement joins TRBV28 to TRBJ1-1, with D perhaps TRBD1 (6 bases). The V end was cut by 6 bases, the J end by 3 bases, with 20 bases between. Germline V CDR1 and CDR2: MDHEN, SYDVKM. The CDR3 sequence is 16 residues long.

There are a few counts of this clone. The V and J genes are TRBV27 and TRBJ2-3; either TRBD1 or TRBD2 may supply D (5 bases each). Germline-derived CDR1 and CDR2 are MNHEY and SMNVEV (reference sequence). The CDR3 contains 16 residues. V was clipped by 0 bases and J by 4 bases, with 14 bases between them. As DNA, the CDR3 is TGTGCCAGCAGTTTATCTGAGATAGGGACCGCAGATACGCAGTATTTT. The encoded protein is CASSLSEIGTADTQYF.

This clone was seen a few times. V usage is TRBV27 and J usage is TRBJ2-1; 11 positions agree with TRBD1. The CDR3 sequence is 15 residues long. J lost 8 bases, V lost 5 bases, and 8 bases had no gene match. CDR1 MNHEY and CDR2 SMNVEV come from the germline V gene (reference sequence). The CDR3 DNA follows: TGTGCCAGCAGTGGCCGGGACAGGGGGATCGATGAGCAGTTCTTC. Residues: CASSGRDRGIDEQFF.